This is a list of T cell receptor beta chains from one sample in a study of shared clonotypes between healthy human individuals. The table came from immunoSEQ multiplex PCR; TCRdb's copy has only in-frame clones and leaves some out. The repertoire holds about 680,000 clones, with 73% as singletons. Sequencing used memory CD4+ T cells sorted from blood. Source of these receptors: a woman aged 25 to 39 in good health. CDR3s include the opening cysteine and the closing phenylalanine or tryptophan. Fields, in order: D gene, J gene, clone size, V gene, CDR3 protein, CDR3 DNA. D genes are given only for firm matches. Some rows have no size entry. The others give once, few or many, or a class for an expanded clone.

TRBD1 TRBJ2-7 few TRBV15 CATSRESTGGEQYF TGTGCCACCAGCAGAGAGTCGACAGGGGGCGAGCAGTACTTC
. TRBJ2-7 once TRBV4-1 CASSRNRERNEQYF TGCGCCAGCAGCCGCAACAGGGAGCGAAACGAGCAGTACTTC
. TRBJ2-6 . TRBV29-1 CSVAGTGANVLTF TGCAGCGTTGCAGGTACTGGGGCCAACGTCCTGACTTTC
. TRBJ1-2 few TRBV15 CATSRDHLGYWGLFYGYTF TGTGCCACCAGCAGAGATCATTTGGGATATTGGGGCCTATTTTATGGCTACACCTTC
TRBD1 TRBJ1-5 . TRBV10-3 CAISPDRDNQPQHF TGTGCCATCAGTCCGGACAGGGACAATCAGCCCCAGCATTTT
. TRBJ1-2 . TRBV30 CAWSPDISGYTF TGTGCCTGGAGTCCTGACATCTCTGGCTACACCTTC
. TRBJ1-5 . TRBV28 CASSLTPDQPQHF TGTGCCAGCAGCCTGACCCCAGATCAGCCCCAGCATTTT
. TRBJ2-7 few TRBV23-1 CASSQSKGCQF TGCGCCAGCAGTCAATCGAAGGGGTGCCAATTC
. TRBJ1-5 . TRBV7-2 CASSLNAGSGQPQHF TGTGCCAGCAGCCTAAATGCGGGTTCAGGTCAGCCCCAGCATTTT
. TRBJ1-1 . TRBV25-1 CASTPNPPTEAFF TGTGCCAGCACCCCGAACCCCCCCACTGAAGCTTTCTTT
TRBD2 TRBJ2-5 . TRBV7-9 CASSRTSGHQETQYF TGTGCCAGCAGCCGGACTAGCGGACACCAAGAGACCCAGTACTTC
TRBD2 TRBJ2-1 . TRBV7-2 CASSYHSGSAYNEQFF TGTGCCAGCAGCTATCATAGCGGGAGCGCCTACAATGAGCAGTTCTTC
. TRBJ1-5 . TRBV28 CATRVFSNQPQHF TGTGCCACCAGGGTTTTTAGCAATCAGCCCCAGCATTTT
. TRBJ1-6 once TRBV28 CASSFEGSYNSPLHF TGTGCCAGCAGTTTTGAGGGCTCCTATAATTCACCCCTCCACTTT
. TRBJ1-4 once TRBV4-2 CASSLVGISGNEKLFF TGTGCCAGCAGCCTAGTAGGGATTTCTGGTAATGAAAAACTGTTTTTT
TRBD2 TRBJ2-7 . TRBV6-4 CASSDSGTRSYEQYF TGTGCCAGCAGTGATAGCGGGACACGCTCCTACGAGCAGTACTTC
TRBD1 TRBJ1-5 . TRBV9 CASSRTGGNQPQHF TGTGCCAGCAGTAGGACAGGGGGAAATCAGCCCCAGCATTTT
TRBD2 TRBJ2-3 . TRBV28 CASRSNSGRVTDTQYF TGTGCCAGCAGATCCAATAGCGGGAGGGTTACAGATACGCAGTATTTT
. TRBJ2-7 . TRBV7-8 CASSLAIPSSSYEQYF TGTGCCAGCAGCTTAGCAATCCCCTCGAGCTCCTACGAGCAGTACTTC
. TRBJ2-7 . TRBV7-2 CASSSVVGGWYEQYF TGTGCCAGCAGCTCGGTGGTTGGGGGCTGGTACGAGCAGTACTTC
TRBD1 TRBJ2-3 . TRBV5-1 CASRGPSGDRVTDTQYF TGCGCCAGCAGGGGACCGTCGGGGGACAGGGTCACAGATACGCAGTATTTT
. TRBJ1-4 . TRBV13 CASSFLMDHNEKLFF TGTGCCAGCAGCTTCTTAATGGATCATAATGAAAAACTGTTTTTT
TRBD2 TRBJ2-1 once TRBV4-1 CASSLAGVTEQFF TGCGCCAGCTCCCTCGCGGGAGTCACTGAGCAGTTCTTC
TRBD2 TRBJ2-1 . TRBV5-1 CASSSRLAGGYNEQFF TGCGCCAGCAGCTCCCGACTAGCGGGAGGGTACAATGAGCAGTTCTTC
. TRBJ2-3 . TRBV11-3 CASSSLSTDTQYF TGTGCCAGCAGCTCCCTTTCCACAGATACGCAGTATTTT
TRBD1 TRBJ1-1 . TRBV7-3 CASSMTGQSTEAFF TGTGCCAGCAGCATGACAGGGCAGAGTACTGAAGCTTTCTTT
. TRBJ2-1 . TRBV2 CASTRTRNNEQFF TGTGCCAGCACCCGAACCAGGAACAATGAGCAGTTCTTC
TRBD1 TRBJ1-2 . TRBV28 CASSPYYRGGYTF TGTGCCAGCAGTCCCTACTACAGGGGTGGCTACACCTTC
TRBD2 TRBJ2-7 . TRBV19 CASSVGLDSSSYEQYF TGTGCCAGTAGTGTGGGACTAGATAGTTCGTCCTACGAGCAGTACTTC
TRBD2 TRBJ2-5 . TRBV19 CASSISASGRTETQYF TGTGCCAGTAGTATTTCGGCTAGCGGGAGGACAGAGACCCAGTACTTC
. TRBJ2-1 . TRBV4-2 CASRQGPDEQFF TGTGCCAGCAGACAAGGCCCCGATGAGCAGTTCTTC
TRBD2 TRBJ2-3 . TRBV4-1 CASSQTSRLAATDTQYF TGCGCCAGCAGCCAGACGTCGAGACTAGCGGCGACAGATACGCAGTATTTT
. TRBJ1-5 . TRBV7-9 CASSLADEPQHF TGTGCCAGCAGCTTGGCAGATGAGCCCCAGCATTTT
. TRBJ1-4 . TRBV11-2 CASSSTAGEKLFF TGTGCCAGCAGCTCCACCGCGGGAGAAAAACTGTTTTTT
. TRBJ1-5 . TRBV19 CASTGLGNQPQHF TGTGCCAGTACCGGACTCGGCAATCAGCCCCAGCATTTT
. TRBJ1-2 . TRBV30 CAWTWAGGVGYTF TGTGCCTGGACCTGGGCAGGAGGGGTTGGCTACACCTTC
. TRBJ2-1 few TRBV7-2 CASTTDSGNEQFF TGTGCCAGCACCACAGATAGCGGCAATGAGCAGTTCTTC
. TRBJ1-2 few TRBV28 CASSSGGPKKGYTF TGTGCCAGCAGTTCCGGCGGGCCAAAAAAAGGCTACACCTTC
TRBD1 TRBJ2-5 . TRBV14 CASSPGTGGSGTQYF TGTGCCAGCAGCCCAGGGACAGGGGGCTCCGGGACCCAGTACTTC
TRBD1 TRBJ2-7 once TRBV6-5 CASSGVGQGINEQYF TGTGCCAGCAGCGGGGTGGGACAGGGAATCAACGAGCAGTACTTC
. TRBJ2-1 . TRBV15 CATSIVLGTFESSYNEQFF TGTGCCACCAGCATAGTATTAGGGACATTCGAGAGCTCCTACAATGAGCAGTTCTTC